This TCR beta chain was documented in a study of shared clonotypes between healthy human individuals. With regard to this clone: Its antigen is still unknown.

Researchers ran the assay at a deep level. Measured with immunoSEQ multiplex PCR; TCRdb has only the in-frame clones, and not every one. This table has some 2.4 million clones, approximately 94% appearing once. Free of recent acute infections or vaccinations, the donors were healthy HIV-negative adults. Study results and caveats: When naive CD4 clonotypes were compared across a handful of donors, about 4.8% were shared.

The V gene's germline CDR1 is SGHVS and CDR2 FNYEAQ. After removal of 6 bases from V and 7 bases from J, the junction contained 7 bases not matched to a gene. The CDR3 is 14 residues long. This sequence was found in a man younger than 35 in good health. Some clones in this sample may be carry-over from other donors' samples. This sequence joins TRBV7-6 and TRBJ2-7; 12 bases align to TRBD2. What was sequenced was naive CD4+ T cells from PBMCs. Subset reported: CD45RA+ positively selected. In nucleotides, the CDR3 is TGTGCCAGCAGTCGACTAGCGGGAGTTCGGGAGCAGTACTTC. As protein: CASSRLAGVREQYF.